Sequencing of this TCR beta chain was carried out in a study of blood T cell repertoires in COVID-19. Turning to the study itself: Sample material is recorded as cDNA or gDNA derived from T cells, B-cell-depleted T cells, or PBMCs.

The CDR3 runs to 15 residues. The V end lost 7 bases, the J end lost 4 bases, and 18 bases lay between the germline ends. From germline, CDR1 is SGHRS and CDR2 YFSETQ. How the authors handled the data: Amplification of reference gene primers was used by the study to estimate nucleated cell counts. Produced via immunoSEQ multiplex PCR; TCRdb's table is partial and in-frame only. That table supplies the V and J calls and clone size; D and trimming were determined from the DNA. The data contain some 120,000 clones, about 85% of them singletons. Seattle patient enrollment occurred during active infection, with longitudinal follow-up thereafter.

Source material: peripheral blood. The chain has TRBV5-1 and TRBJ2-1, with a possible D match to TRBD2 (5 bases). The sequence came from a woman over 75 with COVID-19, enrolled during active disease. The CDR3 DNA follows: TGCGCCAGCGCCGCAGCGGACCCAAAATACAATGAGCAGTTCTTC. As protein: CASAAADPKYNEQFF.